A single sample gave rise to the 18 T cell receptor beta chains below, sequenced in a study of blood T cells in healthy people across ages. The authors ran a second PCR of 7 to 11 cycles using a sample-barcoded 5' primer and a J-beta primer mix. MiXCR, run by TCRdb on the 5' RACE reads, gives a single entry per CDR3 protein. The sample holds about 810,000 distinct CDR3 sequences, about 36% seen once. Sequences were obtained from blood. These receptors were taken from a man in his late teens or twenties in good health.

The DNA of the CDR3 is TGTGCCAGCAGGACACAGGGGGCAGACTATGGCTACACCTTC. Protein sequence: CASRTQGADYGYTF. The chain has TRBV6-6 and TRBJ1-2; 9 nucleotides align to TRBD1. Germline V CDR1 and CDR2: MNHNY, SVGAGI (reference sequence). Trimming took 6 bases from V and 3 from J; bases not matched to a gene: 5. The CDR3 length is 14 residues.

The chain has TRBV6-5 and TRBJ1-1; D not certain. V lost 1 base and J lost 5, with 11 bases in between. This CDR3 contains 14 residues. The germline V gene encodes CDR1 MNHEY and CDR2 SVGAGI. CDR3 residues: CASSYYKDRTEAFF. Here the CDR3 DNA reads TGTGCCAGCAGTTACTATAAGGATAGGACTGAAGCTTTCTTT.

This clonotype came up a few times. The chain joins TRBV9 to TRBJ1-5, with D possibly matching TRBD1 (6 bases). This CDR3 is built from 16 residues. V shed 3 bases and J shed 4 bases, with 17 bases lying between them. Germline assignment: CDR1 SGDLS and CDR2 YYNGEE. The CDR3 loop reads CASSEGGGVGNQPQHF. The CDR3, as DNA: TGTGCCAGCAGCGAAGGGGGAGGGGTCGGGAATCAGCCCCAGCATTTT.

The chain has TRBV29-1 and TRBJ2-3, with TRBD1 as a possible D gene (6 bases). This CDR3 has 15 amino acids. Trimming shortened V by 2 bases and J by 2 bases, and 14 bases separated the two germline ends. The germline V gene has CDR1 SQVTM and CDR2 ANQGSEA. This CDR3 is CSVESGAHTTDTQYF. Written as DNA, the CDR3 is TGCAGCGTTGAATCAGGGGCCCATACCACAGATACGCAGTATTTT.

The chain joins TRBV5-6 to TRBJ2-7, with D unclear. Germline V gene data show CDR1 as SGHDT and CDR2 as YYEEEE. The CDR3 contains 11 residues. V was shortened by 5 bases and J by 4 bases, with 7 bases between the two germline ends. The CDR3 sequence is CASRDPYEQYF. In nucleotides, the CDR3 is TGTGCCAGCAGGGATCCGTACGAGCAGTACTTC.

CDR3 sequence: CASSWGSHSNQPQHF. In nucleotides, the CDR3 is TGTGCCAGCAGTTGGGGGTCACATAGCAATCAGCCCCAGCATTTT. The rearrangement joins TRBV12-3 or TRBV12-4 to TRBJ1-5; D is possibly TRBD1 (5 bases). This CDR3 is 15 amino acids long. Deletions cut 4 bases from V and 0 bases from J, with 10 bases between.

This rearrangement joins TRBV5-5 to TRBJ2-2; possible D gene TRBD1, 5 bases. There are 15 residues in the CDR3. Trimming shortened V by 4 bases and J by 0 bases, and 10 bases separated the two germline ends. The germline CDR1 and CDR2 sequences are SGHKS and YYEKEE (reference sequence). The CDR3: CASSLGHSNTGELFF. Written as DNA, the CDR3 is TGTGCCAGCAGCCTTGGACATTCGAACACCGGGGAGCTGTTTTTT.

This clonotype was observed a few times. The chain links TRBV6-6 to TRBJ2-4; perhaps D is TRBD1 or TRBD2 (6 bases each). The J call could be wrong; TRBJ2-7 is a better fit for the DNA end. This CDR3 is 14 amino acids long. CDR1 and CDR2 (germline): MNHNY, SVGAGI (reference sequence). The CDR3 loop reads CASSYSGGRVEQYF. The CDR3 DNA follows: TGTGCCAGCAGTTACTCGGGGGGCAGGGTCGAGCAGTACTTC.

The chain is built from TRBV18 and TRBJ1-5; the match to TRBD1 covers 8 bases. The CDR3 sequence is 15 residues long. Germline CDR1 KGHSH, CDR2 LQKENI. V was pared by 0 bases and J by 4 bases, with 2 bases of the junction left unmatched. CDR3 DNA: TGTGCCAGCTCACCACCGGGACAGGCTAATCAGCCCCAGCATTTT. It is translated as CASSPPGQANQPQHF.

This clonotype was seen ten or more times. This chain links TRBV20-1 with TRBJ2-7, with D uncertain. Germline CDR1 is DFQATT and CDR2 is SNEGSKA (reference sequence). This CDR3 comprises 14 residues. Deletions cut 1 base from V and 0 bases from J, with 10 bases between. CDR3 loop: CSARVTSSSYEQYF. The CDR3 nucleotides are TGCAGTGCTAGAGTAACTTCGAGCTCCTACGAGCAGTACTTC.

The chain combines TRBV6-2 or TRBV6-3 with TRBJ2-1; D might be TRBD1 (6 bases). Germline CDR1 and CDR2: MNHEY and SVGEGT. The CDR3 contains 13 residues. V was trimmed by 6 bases and J by 8 bases, leaving 14 bases between them. The CDR3 DNA is TGTGCCAGCAGGCGACAGGCAAACTATGAGCAGTTCTTC. Its translation: CASRRQANYEQFF.

The chain couples TRBV19 to TRBJ1-1, with 8 bases matching TRBD1. CDR3 size: 17 residues. V gave up 2 bases and J gave up 4 bases; unmatched junction bases: 12. The germline CDR1 and CDR2 sequences are LNHDA and SQIVND (reference sequence). The CDR3 protein is CASSIKQGGNYGTEAFF. For the CDR3, the DNA is TGTGCCAGTAGTATAAAACAGGGGGGAAACTACGGCACTGAAGCTTTCTTT.

This clonotype was counted between two and nine times. The chain links TRBV20-1 to TRBJ2-1; TRBD1 aligns across 11 bases. The CDR3 runs 14 residues. In germline, CDR1 is DFQATT, CDR2 SNEGSKA (reference sequence). J was trimmed by 3 bases and V by 6 bases; bases with no gene match: 4. As DNA, the CDR3 is TGCAGTGCACCCGGGACAGGGGGCTACAATGAGCAGTTCTTC. Protein sequence: CSAPGTGGYNEQFF.

The chain couples TRBV6-5 to TRBJ1-5; D unclear. Germline V gene data show CDR1 as MNHEY and CDR2 as SVGAGI. The V end lost 4 bases, the J end lost 1 base, and 5 bases lay between the germline ends. CDR3 size: 13 residues. For the CDR3, the DNA is TGTGCCAGCAGTTCGAACAGCAATCAGCCCCAGCATTTT. Translation gives CASSSNSNQPQHF.

This clonotype has a count of ten or more. This chain joins TRBV2 and TRBJ1-6, with D possibly being TRBD1 (5 bases). The V end lost 3 bases, the J end lost 5 bases, and 5 bases lay between the germline ends. In germline, CDR1 is SNHLY, CDR2 FYNNEI. CDR3 length equals 13 residues. The CDR3 loop is CASSETDNSPLHF. The CDR3, as DNA: TGTGCCAGCAGTGAGACAGATAATTCACCCCTCCACTTT.

This clonotype was detected a few times. The V and J genes are TRBV29-1 and TRBJ1-1, with 7 bases that match TRBD1. The CDR3 runs to 11 residues. The J segment lost 7 bases and the V segment lost 7 bases, leaving 6 bases of the junction unmatched. Germline CDR1 reads SQVTM; CDR2 reads ANQGSEA. CDR3 DNA sequence: TGCAGCGCGCAACAGGGGAATGAAGCTTTCTTT. The encoded protein is CSAQQGNEAFF.

This clonotype was seen more than once but under ten times. This chain joins TRBV25-1 and TRBJ1-1; TRBD1 is a possible D gene (5 bases). Germline V gene data show CDR1 as MGHDK and CDR2 as SYGVNS. V was trimmed by 3 bases and J by 10 bases, leaving 24 bases between them. The CDR3 is made up of 16 amino acids. This chain's CDR3 is CASSDWGRDIEMGAFF. CDR3 DNA: TGTGCCAGCAGTGACTGGGGCAGGGATATTGAAATGGGAGCTTTCTTT.

The chain combines TRBV7-2 with TRBJ1-6, with 10 bases identical to TRBD1. Germline CDR1 is SGHTA and CDR2 is FQGNSA. V trimming: 5 bases; J trimming: 10 bases; junction bases outside the gene matches: 2. This CDR3 spans 13 amino acids. The CDR3 bases are TGTGCCAGCAGCCCGGGACAGGGGTCACCCCTCCACTTT. Translation: CASSPGQGSPLHF.